These 2 T cell receptor beta chains were sequenced from one sample in a study of coeliac disease. Sequenced by immunoSEQ multiplex PCR; TCRdb stores in-frame clones only, minus some. The sample lists thousands of clones, roughly 60% occurring once. Sequencing was performed on lymphocytes from the gut lamina propria. The receptors derive from a man aged 60 to 75 with celiac disease on a gluten-free diet.

This clone showed up just once. The chain is built from TRBV7-8 and TRBJ2-3, with D perhaps TRBD1 (6 bases). Germline assignment: CDR1 SGHVS and CDR2 FQNEAQ. This CDR3 region has 14 residues. V dropped 1 base and J dropped 5 bases, with 10 bases sitting between them. The CDR3 DNA sequence: TGTGCCAGCAGCTTAGTAGCAGGGGTAGATACGCAGTATTTT. This translates into CASSLVAGVDTQYF.

The J gene is TRBJ2-3, the V gene TRBV6-6; D not resolved. The V end was cut by 5 bases, the J end by 0 bases, with 9 bases between. CDR1 and CDR2 (germline): MNHNY, SVGAGI (reference sequence). The CDR3 is 14 amino acids. For the CDR3, the DNA is TGTGCCAGCAGTCCCTGGCCTAGCACAGATACGCAGTATTTT. Residues: CASSPWPSTDTQYF.